The entry below describes one T cell receptor (beta chain). As the CDR3 is not closed by the conserved phenylalanine or tryptophan, this likely results from a read error. TCRdb fed the 5' RACE reads into MiXCR, producing one record per CDR3 protein. The sample has some 60,000 distinct CDR3 sequences; 25% to 30% are singletons. This CDR3 has 12 amino acids. V shed 1 base and J shed 6 bases, with 7 bases lying between them. The clonotype was recovered from a female donor with breast cancer. The sequenced material came from tumor-infiltrating naive CD4+ T cells sorted from the breast tumor. Described subset: naive CD4+ T cells, CD4+CD45RA+CD25-. The genes are TRBV12-3 or TRBV12-4 and TRBJ2-7; D remains unclear. The CDR3 DNA sequence: TGTGCCAGCAGTTTAGGCACTCTCGAGCAGTACCTC. This gives the protein CASSLGTLEQYL.